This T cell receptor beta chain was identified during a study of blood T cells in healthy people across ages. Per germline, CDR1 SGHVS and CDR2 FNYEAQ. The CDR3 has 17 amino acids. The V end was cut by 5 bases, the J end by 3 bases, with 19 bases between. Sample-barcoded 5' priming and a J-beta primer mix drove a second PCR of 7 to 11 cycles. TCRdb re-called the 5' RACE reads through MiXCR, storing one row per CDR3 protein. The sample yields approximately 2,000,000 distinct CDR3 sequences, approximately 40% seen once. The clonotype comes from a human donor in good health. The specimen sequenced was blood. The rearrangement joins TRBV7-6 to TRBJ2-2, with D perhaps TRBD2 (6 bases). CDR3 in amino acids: CASSPISTGRYTGELFF. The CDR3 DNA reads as TGTGCCAGCAGCCCAATAAGTACGGGGAGGTACACCGGGGAGCTGTTTTTT.